The present entry profiles one TCR beta chain with its context. Its target is not known. The CDR3 regions of TCR beta were amplified from RNA transcripts. In the first-round RT-PCR of the TCR CDR3, the HTBI primer set was used. One entry per CDR3 protein results from TCRdb running MiXCR on the multiplex PCR reads. The table records 600,000 to 700,000 distinct CDR3 sequences, 45% of them present only once. These data are taken from a study of T cells in Graves' hyperthyroidism and ophthalmopathy. General study results and limits: Within blood appeared most thyroid clonotypes that had expanded above 0.001.

After removal of 4 bases from V and 7 bases from J, the junction contained 7 bases not matched to a gene. There are 14 residues in the CDR3. Germline values: CDR1 DFQATT, CDR2 SNEGSKA (reference sequence). Sequenced input: peripheral blood or thyroid tissue (not recorded which). This rearrangement joins TRBV20-1 to TRBJ2-7, with TRBD2 identical over 13 bases. The receptor was derived from an adult man with Graves' disease, either hyperthyroidism or ophthalmopathy (not recorded which). The CDR3 reads CSATGLAGAREQYF. The CDR3 DNA sequence: TGCAGTGCTACAGGACTAGCGGGGGCCCGGGAGCAGTACTTC.